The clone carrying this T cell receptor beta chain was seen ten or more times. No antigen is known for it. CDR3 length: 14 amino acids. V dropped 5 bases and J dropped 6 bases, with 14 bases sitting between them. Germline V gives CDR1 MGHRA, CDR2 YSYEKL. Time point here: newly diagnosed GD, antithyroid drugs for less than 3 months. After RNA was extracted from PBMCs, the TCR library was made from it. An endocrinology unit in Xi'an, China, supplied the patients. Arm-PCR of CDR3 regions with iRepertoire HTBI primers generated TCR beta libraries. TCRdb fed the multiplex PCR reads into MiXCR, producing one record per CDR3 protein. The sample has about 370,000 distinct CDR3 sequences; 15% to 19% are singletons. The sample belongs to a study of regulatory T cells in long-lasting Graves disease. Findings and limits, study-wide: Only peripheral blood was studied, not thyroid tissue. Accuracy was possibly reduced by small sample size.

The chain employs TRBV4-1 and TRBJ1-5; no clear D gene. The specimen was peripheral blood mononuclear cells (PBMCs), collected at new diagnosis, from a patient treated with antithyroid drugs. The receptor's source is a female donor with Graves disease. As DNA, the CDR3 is TGCGCCAGCAGCAATATCCAGGCCCGTCAGCCCCAGCATTTT. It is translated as CASSNIQARQPQHF.